The 27 T cell receptor beta chains in this list originate from one sample, sequenced in a study of PD-1 blockade in classical Hodgkin lymphoma. The table came from immunoSEQ multiplex PCR; TCRdb's copy has only in-frame clones and leaves some out. The data show 15,000 to 20,000 clones, around 84% seen once. Sample time point: cycle 4 day 1 (C4D1), after five to seven weeks of nivolumab. Each patient relapsed following autologous stem cell transplantation, and prior brentuximab vedotin exposure differed. Material: peripheral blood mononuclear cells (PBMCs), obtained before the fourth cycle of nivolumab. The source is a human donor with classical Hodgkin lymphoma.

The chain is built from TRBV15 and TRBJ1-3; the match to TRBD1 covers 7 bases. This CDR3 contains 17 residues. CDR1 is LNHNV, CDR2 YYDKDF, per germline (reference sequence). The J segment lost 4 bases and the V segment lost 0 bases, leaving 9 bases of the junction unmatched. The CDR3 sequence is CATSREGFQGGGNTIYF. The CDR3 DNA reads TGTGCCACCAGCAGAGAGGGATTTCAGGGGGGCGGAAACACCATATATTTT.

This clone was picked up a small number of times. V and J are TRBV29-1 and TRBJ1-1; D is unresolved. The V end was cut by 3 bases, the J end by 7 bases, with 12 bases between. Germline-derived CDR1 and CDR2 are SQVTM and ANQGSEA. The CDR3 extends over 12 amino acids. Written as DNA, the CDR3 is TGCAGCGTTGAGTATACGGCAAGTGAAGCTTTCTTT. It encodes CSVEYTASEAFF.

CDR3 coding DNA: TGTGCCAGCAGCGTAGACGTGGGCGAGCAGTACTTC. Translated: CASSVDVGEQYF. This chain connects TRBV9 to TRBJ2-7; D ambiguous. The CDR3 contains 12 residues. The germline V and J ends were trimmed by 0 bases and 6 bases, with 7 bases remaining between them. Germline V lookup: CDR1 SGDLS, CDR2 YYNGEE.

The chain carries TRBV6-4 and TRBJ2-1; perhaps TRBD2 as D (6 bases). Germline V lookup: CDR1 MRHNA, CDR2 SNTAGT. Trimming shortened V by 4 bases and J by 5 bases, and 21 bases separated the two germline ends. The CDR3 extends over 17 amino acids. The CDR3 region has the DNA TGTGCCAGCAGTGTTACCTCGGGACTCTCAATTGACAATGAGCAGTTCTTC. As protein: CASSVTSGLSIDNEQFF.

The chain uses TRBV11-2 and TRBJ2-1, with D unresolved. Trimming left V 1 base short and J 12 bases short, with 13 bases between. This CDR3 has 13 residues. The germline V gene has CDR1 SGHAT and CDR2 FQNNGV. CDR3 loop: CASSLGESVGQFF. For the CDR3, the DNA is TGTGCCAGCAGCTTAGGCGAGTCGGTAGGGCAGTTCTTC.

The chain links TRBV21-1 to TRBJ2-3; TRBD1, the table's D call, lacks a check against the DNA. TRBV21-1 is listed as a pseudogene. The CDR3 is made up of 14 amino acids. In DNA, the CDR3 is TGTGCCAGCACTGAGACAGGGGAGCCAGATACGCAGTATTTT. Translated: CASTETGEPDTQYF.

The V and J genes are TRBV7-9 and TRBJ2-2, with a possible D match to TRBD2 (5 bases). V was cut by 5 bases and J by 3 bases, with 7 bases left in between. The CDR3 totals 13 residues. Germline CDR1 SEHNR, CDR2 FQNEAQ (reference sequence). The DNA of the CDR3 is TGTGCCAGCAGCCGGGGAGACACCGGGGAGCTGTTTTTT. This gives the protein CASSRGDTGELFF.

The V gene is TRBV2, the J gene TRBJ2-5, with D perhaps matching TRBD1 (5 bases). V lost 8 bases, J lost 1 base, and 11 bases lay in between. Germline V lookup: CDR1 SNHLY, CDR2 FYNNEI. The CDR3 sequence is 13 residues long. The CDR3 protein is CASEVRVQETQYF. In nucleotides, the CDR3 is TGTGCCAGCGAAGTCAGGGTCCAAGAGACCCAGTACTTC.

The chain couples TRBV4-2 to TRBJ1-6; 9 nucleotides agree with TRBD1. Looked up from germline, CDR1 is LGHNA and CDR2 is YNFKEQ. Unmatched junction bases numbered 4, after V lost 4 bases and J lost 9 bases. This CDR3 region has 14 residues. The CDR3 is CASSLGQGGSPLHF. The CDR3 nucleotides read TGTGCCAGCAGCCTGGGACAGGGCGGTTCACCCCTCCACTTT.

The genes are TRBV30 and TRBJ1-2; TRBD1 might be the D (5 bases). Between the trimmed V and J ends, which lost 0 bases and 8 bases, there was a span of 13 bases. CDR3 size: 13 residues. Germline V gene data show CDR1 as GTSNPN and CDR2 as SVGIG (reference sequence). The CDR3 loop is CAWSVGRVTGYTF. CDR3 bases: TGTGCCTGGAGTGTAGGCAGGGTCACGGGCTACACCTTC.

This clone was seen a few times. The gene calls are TRBV19 and TRBJ1-6; D unresolved. This CDR3 is built from 13 residues. V lost 3 bases to trimming and J lost 13 bases, with 13 bases between them. CDR1 and CDR2 from the germline V gene are LNHDA and SQIVND (reference sequence). The CDR3 nucleotides read TGTGCCAGTAGTATGGAAGGGCTTGGGCCCCTCCACTTT. It yields the protein CASSMEGLGPLHF.

This chain joins TRBV18 and TRBJ2-2; 11 bases are shared with TRBD2. V lost 2 bases to trimming and J lost 2 bases; unmatched junction nucleotides: 4. Germline assignment: CDR1 KGHSH and CDR2 LQKENI. The CDR3 sequence is 17 residues long. CDR3 in amino acids: CASSPKTSGANTGELFF. CDR3 nucleotides: TGTGCCAGCTCACCAAAGACTAGCGGGGCAAACACCGGGGAGCTGTTTTTT.

The chain combines TRBV2 with TRBJ2-1; weak D call: TRBD2 (6 bases). The germline V gene encodes CDR1 SNHLY and CDR2 FYNNEI. The CDR3 consists of 16 residues. Trimming stripped 6 bases from V and 0 bases from J, with 15 bases between. Written as DNA, the CDR3 is TGTGCCAGCAGGACCGGGACTTCTAGCTCCTACAATGAGCAGTTCTTC. Its protein is CASRTGTSSSYNEQFF.

This rearrangement joins TRBV5-4 to TRBJ2-7; the D gene is possibly TRBD1 (5 bases). The length of the CDR3 is 14 residues. V was cut by 0 bases and J by 2 bases, with 9 bases left in between. CDR1 is SGHNT, CDR2 YYREEE, per germline (reference sequence). The CDR3 loop reads CASSLVQDPYEQYF. The CDR3 nucleotides are TGTGCCAGCAGCTTGGTACAGGATCCCTACGAGCAGTACTTC.

This clone is termed medium-sized. CDR3 DNA: TGTGCCAGCAGCCCCTATGGTGAGCCCCAGCATTTT. This encodes CASSPYGEPQHF. J is TRBJ1-5 and V is TRBV27; no clear D. The ends were cut back, 6 bases at V and 8 bases at J, with 11 bases in the middle. CDR3 length: 12 amino acids. Germline V CDR1 and CDR2: MNHEY, SMNVEV (reference sequence).

The chain carries TRBV7-8 and TRBJ2-7, with 7 bases fitting TRBD2. The CDR3 sequence is 13 residues long. V shed 3 bases, J shed 2 bases, and the junction held 1 base outside the gene matches. Germline CDR1 SGHVS, CDR2 FQNEAQ. CDR3 sequence: CASSLRETYEQYF. The CDR3 coding sequence is TGTGCCAGCAGCTTGCGGGAGACCTACGAGCAGTACTTC.

The chain recombines TRBV7-6 with TRBJ1-6; 8 nucleotides agree with TRBD1. J lost 9 bases, V lost 5 bases, and 9 bases had no gene match. Germline lookup yields CDR1 SGHVS and CDR2 FNYEAQ. The length of the CDR3 is 15 residues. This CDR3 is CASSIRDRLGSPLHF. The CDR3 bases are TGTGCCAGCAGCATCCGGGACAGGTTGGGTTCACCCCTCCACTTT.

The chain is built from TRBV6-1 and TRBJ1-1; no firm D call. Per the germline V gene, CDR1 is MNHNS and CDR2 is SASEGT. The CDR3 has 12 amino acids. V was cut by 6 bases and J by 6 bases, with 11 bases left in between. The CDR3 DNA sequence: TGTGCCAGCAGGTACAGTGGCTCTGAAGCTTTCTTT. It specifies CASRYSGSEAFF.

This clone was seen a handful of times. This chain joins TRBV6-1 and TRBJ2-2; D remains unclear. V lost 2 bases, J lost 4 bases, and 5 bases lay in between. CDR1 MNHNS and CDR2 SASEGT come from the germline V gene. The CDR3 has 13 amino acids. The DNA of the CDR3 is TGTGCCAGCAGTGAAACCAGCACCGGGGAGCTGTTTTTT. This codes for CASSETSTGELFF.

The genes are TRBV10-1 and TRBJ2-1; D might be TRBD2 (6 bases). The CDR3 spans 12 residues. Between the trimmed V and J ends, which lost 6 bases and 3 bases, there was a span of 6 bases. Looked up from germline, CDR1 is WNHNN and CDR2 is SYGVQD (reference sequence). The CDR3 sequence is CASSGSYNEQFF. CDR3 nucleotides: TGCGCCAGCAGCGGGAGCTACAATGAGCAGTTCTTC.

This chain connects TRBV5-1 to TRBJ2-3; 7 bases map to TRBD2. Trimming removed 3 bases from V and 4 bases from J; junction bases left unmatched: 11. The CDR3 consists of 16 residues. Germline V CDR1 and CDR2: SGHRS, YFSETQ. The chain's CDR3 is CASSSRLAPTPDTQYF. The CDR3 DNA reads as TGCGCCAGCAGCTCAAGACTAGCCCCCACTCCAGATACGCAGTATTTT.

The CDR3 loop is CASRNKPGLAVETQYF. The CDR3 bases are TGTGCCAGCAGAAACAAACCGGGACTAGCGGTAGAGACCCAGTACTTC. The chain joins TRBV7-9 to TRBJ2-5, with 11 bases fitting TRBD2. The CDR3 has 16 amino acids. After removal of 6 bases from V and 4 bases from J, the junction contained 10 bases not matched to a gene. Germline V gives CDR1 SEHNR, CDR2 FQNEAQ (reference sequence).

The CDR3 DNA follows: TGTGCCAGCAGTGACTTCACTGAAGCTTTCTTT. This sequence encodes CASSDFTEAFF. V gene TRBV25-1 combines with J gene TRBJ1-1; D unclear. The V end lost 3 bases, the J end lost 4 bases, and 3 bases lay between the germline ends. The CDR3 totals 11 residues. The germline CDR1 and CDR2 sequences are MGHDK and SYGVNS.

The V call is TRBV11-2, the J call TRBJ1-2, with a possible D match to TRBD1 (5 bases). Trimming cost V 1 base and J 3 bases, with 6 bases left between them. The CDR3 runs 13 residues. Germline V lookup: CDR1 SGHAT, CDR2 FQNNGV. The CDR3 DNA reads TGTGCCAGCAGCTTAGGGGGGTACTATGGCTACACCTTC. It specifies CASSLGGYYGYTF.

This clone was seen a handful of times. The chain joins TRBV7-2 to TRBJ1-1, with 7 bases aligning to TRBD1. Germline trimming cut 3 bases from V and 7 bases from J; bases unmatched to any gene: 11. CDR3 length: 15 amino acids. Germline-derived CDR1 and CDR2 are SGHTA and FQGNSA. The CDR3 sequence: CASSFYSPGGFEAFF. The CDR3 coding sequence is TGTGCCAGCAGCTTTTATTCCCCAGGGGGTTTTGAAGCTTTCTTT.

The chain combines TRBV28 with TRBJ2-1; 10 positions agree with TRBD2. Germline values: CDR1 MDHEN, CDR2 SYDVKM. The CDR3 has 16 amino acids. After removal of 5 bases from V and 1 base from J, the junction contained 5 bases not matched to a gene. In DNA, the CDR3 is TGTGCCAGCAGTCAGAGCGGGGGGGTATCCTACAATGAGCAGTTCTTC. Translating gives CASSQSGGVSYNEQFF.

The CDR3 sequence is CASSPETGTDTQYF. DNA for the CDR3: TGTGCCAGCAGTCCGGAGACAGGCACAGATACGCAGTATTTT. The rearrangement uses TRBV7-2 and TRBJ2-3; TRBD1 is a possible D gene (5 bases). This CDR3 has 14 amino acids. The ends were cut back, 6 bases at V and 1 base at J, with 11 bases in the middle. Germline CDR1 is SGHTA and CDR2 is FQGNSA.